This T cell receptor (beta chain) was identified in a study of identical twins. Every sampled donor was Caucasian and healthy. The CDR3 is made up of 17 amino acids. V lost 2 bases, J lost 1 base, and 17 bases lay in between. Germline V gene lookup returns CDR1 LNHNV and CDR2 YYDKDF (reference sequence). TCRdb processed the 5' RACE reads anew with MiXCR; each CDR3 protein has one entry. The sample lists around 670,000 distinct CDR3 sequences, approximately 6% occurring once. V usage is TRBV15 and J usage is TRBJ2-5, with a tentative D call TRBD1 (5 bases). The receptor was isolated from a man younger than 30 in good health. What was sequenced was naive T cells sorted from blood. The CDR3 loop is CATSRTRAGWVQETQYF. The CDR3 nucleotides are TGTGCCACCAGCAGAACGCGAGCAGGGTGGGTCCAAGAGACCCAGTACTTC.